This TCR beta chain was observed in a study of long-term antiretroviral therapy in people with HIV. General study findings and limits: Narrower CDR3 length ranges marked HIV repertoires relative to controls. Missing from the dataset were any data on ART adherence, viral resistance or therapy changes.

At survey level, the immunoSEQ assay was run in its v3.0 version. This table comes from immunoSEQ multiplex PCR, and its TCRdb copy is limited to in-frame clones, with some not included. In the table there are about 17,000 clones, roughly nine tenths of which are singletons. This clone showed up just once. The antigen is undetermined. Participants with HIV, all of them, were treated in the United States. Here the sequenced sample was unsorted PBMCs, taken 0.3 years after starting antiretroviral therapy. The sequence was obtained from a man aged 60 to 75 with HIV.

The chain's CDR3 is CASSVAIMSTDTQYF. The DNA of the CDR3 is TGTGCCAGCAGCGTAGCGATAATGAGCACAGATACGCAGTATTTT. This chain connects TRBV9 to TRBJ2-3, with D uncertain. The germline CDR1 and CDR2 sequences are SGDLS and YYNGEE. The CDR3 length is 15 residues. The V end was cut by 0 bases, the J end by 0 bases, with 8 bases between.